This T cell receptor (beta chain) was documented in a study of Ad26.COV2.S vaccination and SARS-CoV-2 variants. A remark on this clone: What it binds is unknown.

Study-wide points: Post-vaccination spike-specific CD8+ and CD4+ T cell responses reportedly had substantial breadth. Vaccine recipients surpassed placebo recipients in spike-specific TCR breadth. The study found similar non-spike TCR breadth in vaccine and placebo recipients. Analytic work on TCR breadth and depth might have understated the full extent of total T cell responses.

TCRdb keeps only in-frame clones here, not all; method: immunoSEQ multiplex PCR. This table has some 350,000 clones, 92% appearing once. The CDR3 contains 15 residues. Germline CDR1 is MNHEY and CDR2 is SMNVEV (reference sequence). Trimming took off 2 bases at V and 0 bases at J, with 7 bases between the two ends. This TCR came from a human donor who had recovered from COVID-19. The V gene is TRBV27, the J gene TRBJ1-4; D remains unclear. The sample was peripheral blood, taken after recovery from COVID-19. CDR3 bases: TGTGCCAGCAGTTTAAAGGAGACAACTAATGAAAAACTGTTTTTT. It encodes CASSLKETTNEKLFF.